Reported below is one T cell receptor beta chain. As yet, its antigen is unknown. The entry originates in a study of T cells after yellow fever vaccination. Broader study findings: Peaking on day 5 versus 15, the secondary response was faster but weaker.

TCRdb analysed the 5' RACE reads with MiXCR anew, one entry per CDR3 protein. The sample records 450,000 to 600,000 distinct CDR3 sequences, about a sixth being singletons. The CDR3 length is 13 residues. Germline CDR1 SGHDN, CDR2 FVKESK. V was clipped by 5 bases and J by 3 bases, with 10 bases between them. This specimen was PBMCs, taken 5 days after the first yellow fever vaccination. This receptor was obtained from a man between 18 and 29 years old who received the YFV17D yellow fever vaccine. The rearrangement links TRBV14 to TRBJ1-2; no clear D gene. For the CDR3, the DNA is TGTGCCAGCAGCGCCGCCCGCTACTATGGCTACACCTTC. The encoded protein is CASSAARYYGYTF.